This T cell receptor (beta chain) was identified in a study of cytomegalovirus exposure and HLA in healthy donors. Study-level findings and limits: The analysis excluded some indistinguishable V segments, including TRBV6-2 and TRBV6-3. A later analysis showed HLA-associated TCR beta chains outstripping equally common others in clonal expansion.

The PCR used 60 Vbeta and 13 Jbeta primers. This table comes from immunoSEQ multiplex PCR, and its TCRdb copy is limited to in-frame clones, with some not included. The sample consists of roughly 100,000 clones, around four fifths of them appearing once. Germline lookup yields CDR1 SSHAT and CDR2 FNYEAQ (reference sequence). The CDR3 sequence is 18 residues long. Unmatched junction bases numbered 11, after V lost 4 bases and J lost 1 base. The count of this clone is one. Its antigen is as yet unknown. The TCR was taken from a female donor in good health and CMV-seropositive. V is TRBV7-7 and J is TRBJ2-2; 8 bases fit TRBD1. The sequenced sample was PBMCs. The CDR3 DNA follows: TGTGCCAGCAGCTATGATCCAAGGGACAGGAGGAACACCGGGGAGCTGTTTTTT. Its translation is CASSYDPRDRRNTGELFF.